This T cell receptor beta chain was obtained from a study of blood T cell repertoires in COVID-19. This clone appeared once. The CDR3 loop spans 14 amino acids. The V gene's germline CDR1 is ENHRY and CDR2 SYGVKD. V was trimmed by 0 bases and J by 6 bases, leaving 10 bases between them. Data came from immunoSEQ multiplex PCR; TCRdb stores just in-frame clones and leaves some out. The sample consists of a few hundred thousand clones, under 90% of them appearing once. Material: peripheral blood. This TCR was recovered from a woman between 40 and 55 years old who had recovered from COVID-19. This chain uses TRBV10-3 with TRBJ2-3; D ambiguous. The CDR3 reads CAISESKFGDTQYF. The CDR3 nucleotides are TGTGCCATCAGTGAGTCGAAATTCGGGGATACGCAGTATTTT.